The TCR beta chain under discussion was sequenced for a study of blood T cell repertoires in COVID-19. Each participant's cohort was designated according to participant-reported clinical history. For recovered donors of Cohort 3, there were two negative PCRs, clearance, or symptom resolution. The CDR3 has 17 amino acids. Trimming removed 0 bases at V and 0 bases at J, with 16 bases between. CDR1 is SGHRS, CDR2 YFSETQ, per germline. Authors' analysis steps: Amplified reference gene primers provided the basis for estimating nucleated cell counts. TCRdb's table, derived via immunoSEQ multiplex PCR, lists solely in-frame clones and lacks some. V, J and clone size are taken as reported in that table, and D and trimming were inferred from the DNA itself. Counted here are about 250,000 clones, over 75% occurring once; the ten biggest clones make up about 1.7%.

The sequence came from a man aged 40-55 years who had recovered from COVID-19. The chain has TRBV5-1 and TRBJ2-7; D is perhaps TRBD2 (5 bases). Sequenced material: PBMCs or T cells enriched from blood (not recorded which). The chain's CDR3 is CASSLGPEGPDSYEQYF. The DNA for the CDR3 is TGCGCCAGCAGCTTGGGGCCCGAGGGCCCCGACTCCTACGAGCAGTACTTC.